Listed here is a single T cell receptor (beta chain). What it binds is not known. This sample is part of a study of blood T cells in healthy people across ages. No fewer than 5 micrograms of total RNA were isolated from every sample. For the second PCR, which ran for roughly 7 to 11 cycles, a sample-barcoded 5' primer and a J-beta primer mix were used. TCRdb called the 5' RACE reads again in MiXCR, with one record for every CDR3 protein. The sample consists of 540,000 or so distinct CDR3 sequences, 27% of them appearing once. Whole-study results and caveats: Naive T cell percentage showed a strong correlation with the diversity of TCR beta. Per million T cells, the diversity of TCR beta decreased roughly linearly as age advanced.

The clonotype comes from an older woman in good health. The sample was blood.

In nucleotides, the CDR3 is TGTGCCAGCAGTTTACCCGGGACATCGCGTTCCTACGAGCAGTACTTC. It is translated as CASSLPGTSRSYEQYF. The chain couples TRBV6-2 or TRBV6-3 to TRBJ2-7; D might be TRBD1 (6 bases). Germline V gene sequence: CDR1 MNHEY, CDR2 SVGEGT. The CDR3 length is 16 residues. With 4 bases removed from V and 1 base from J, the gap between germline ends came to 17 bases.